This T cell receptor (beta chain) was captured in a study of blood T cell repertoires in COVID-19. Study details: The origin of the acute and convalescent COVID-19 samples was the United States, Italy and Spain. Sources were T cells, B-cell-depleted T cells, or PBMCs; the material itself was cDNA or gDNA.

Germline CDR1 and CDR2: MNHEY and SVGAGI. CDR3 size: 15 residues. The germline V and J ends were trimmed by 4 bases and 5 bases, with 17 bases remaining between them. Original analysis: Reference gene primer amplification in the assay estimated nucleated cell counts. Libraries were prepared by immunoSEQ multiplex PCR; TCRdb keeps only in-frame clonotypes and omits some of them. The DNA was the basis for D and trimming; V, J and clone size are from that table. Seen here are fewer than 90,000 clones, approximately 79% observed once, and the top ten hold 13% to 15%. The sequence derives from a woman older than 75 with acute or convalescent COVID-19. The sample comprised peripheral blood. The V gene is TRBV6-5, the J gene TRBJ1-1; tentative D call: TRBD1 (6 bases). The CDR3 loop reads CASSSPQGSGTEAFF. CDR3 sequence (DNA): TGTGCCAGCAGTTCCCCCCAGGGGAGTGGGACTGAAGCTTTCTTT.